The source of this TCR beta chain is a study of shared clonotypes between healthy human individuals. Broader study findings: When naive CD4 clonotypes were compared across a few donors, about 5% were shared. Depth was large, yet rarefaction showed that sorted-subset sequencing was incomplete.

Deep-level running was used for the assay. Using immunoSEQ multiplex PCR, the repertoire was profiled, and TCRdb retains in-frame clones only, with some absent. The table includes about 2.4 million clones, over 85% detected once. With regard to this clone: Its antigen is undetermined. Other DNA variants within this sample encode the same CDR3.

In germline, CDR1 is SGHRS, CDR2 YFSETQ. The V gene lost 0 bases and the J gene lost 6 bases, with 7 bases spanning the gap. The CDR3 is 12 residues long. The sample was naive CD4+ T cells sorted from blood. Indicated subset: CD45RA+ positively selected. The chain joins TRBV5-1 to TRBJ2-7, with D perhaps matching TRBD1 (5 bases). The receptor was derived from a man younger than 30 in good health. CDR3 residues: CASSLGGAEQYF. The CDR3 region has the DNA TGCGCCAGCAGCTTGGGGGGCGCCGAGCAGTACTTC.